The 24 T cell receptor beta chains given below trace back to one sample, sequenced in a study of blood T cell repertoires in COVID-19. TCRdb's copy holds only in-frame clones and misses some; the assay was immunoSEQ multiplex PCR. The sample holds 65,000 to 90,000 clones, approximately 80% seen once. The sequenced sample consisted of peripheral blood. The receptor source for this set is a man at least 80 years old with active or convalescent COVID-19.

V gene TRBV21-1 combines with J gene TRBJ2-3; the DNA was not used to check the table's D call, TRBD2. TRBV21-1 is a pseudogene segment. The CDR3 is 18 amino acids. The CDR3 loop reads CASSKVPIAGGLTDTQYF. The CDR3, as DNA: TGTGCCAGCAGCAAAGTTCCCATCGCGGGAGGGCTCACAGATACGCAGTATTTT.

CDR3 residues: CASGRLGNLETQYF. The CDR3 DNA follows: TGTGCTAGTGGTCGGCTAGGCAACTTGGAGACCCAGTACTTC. V and J are TRBV12-5 and TRBJ2-5, with D uncertain. Per the germline V gene, CDR1 is LGHNT and CDR2 is FRNRAP. Trimming stripped 5 bases from V and 5 bases from J, with 15 bases between. CDR3 length: 14 residues.

This chain connects TRBV6-5 to TRBJ2-7, with TRBD2 matching 14 bases. The length of the CDR3 is 15 residues. Germline V gives CDR1 MNHEY, CDR2 SVGAGI. The ends lost 4 bases at V and 7 bases at J; junction bases unmatched: 6. Here the CDR3 reads CASSFRTSGRSEQYF. The CDR3 coding sequence is TGTGCCAGCAGTTTCCGGACTAGCGGGAGGAGTGAGCAGTACTTC.

The chain couples TRBV6-5 to TRBJ1-2; no clear D gene. This CDR3 has 16 amino acids. V was pared by 2 bases and J by 2 bases, with 15 bases between. Per germline, CDR1 MNHEY and CDR2 SVGAGI. The CDR3 DNA reads as TGTGCCAGCAGTTACCGGGGTCGGGATTTCAACTATGGCTACACCTTC. It encodes CASSYRGRDFNYGYTF.

The chain joins TRBV5-4 to TRBJ2-5; 14 bases are a match to TRBD2. Trimming at V came to 3 bases and at J to 4 bases, leaving 2 bases not matched to a gene. In germline, CDR1 is SGHNT, CDR2 YYREEE (reference sequence). The CDR3 is 15 amino acids. The CDR3 sequence is CASSSTSGRGETQYF. The CDR3 DNA follows: TGTGCCAGCAGCTCGACTAGCGGGAGGGGAGAGACCCAGTACTTC.

This clone has only a few counts. The CDR3 spells CASSSRGQGNTIYF. In DNA form, the CDR3 reads TGTGCCAGCAGCTCAAGAGGACAGGGAAACACCATATATTTT. J is TRBJ1-3 and V is TRBV11-1; weak D call: TRBD1 (6 bases). V gave up 4 bases and J gave up 4 bases, with 11 bases separating them. From germline, CDR1 is SGHAT and CDR2 FQDESV (reference sequence). The CDR3 spans 14 residues.

The chain is built from TRBV28 and TRBJ1-4; D is ambiguous. Trimming took off 1 base at V and 0 bases at J, with 12 bases between the two ends. The germline V gene has CDR1 MDHEN and CDR2 SYDVKM. The length of the CDR3 is 17 residues. CDR3 residues: CASSLSAGPATNEKLFF. For the CDR3, the DNA is TGTGCCAGCAGTTTATCGGCAGGCCCCGCAACTAATGAAAAACTGTTTTTT.

The chain combines TRBV7-9 with TRBJ2-7; 7 bases align to TRBD1. The CDR3 totals 14 residues. Germline V gives CDR1 SEHNR, CDR2 FQNEAQ (reference sequence). Unmatched junction bases numbered 3, after V lost 3 bases and J lost 1 base. The chain's CDR3 is CASSFRGQSYEQYF. CDR3 coding DNA: TGTGCCAGCAGCTTCAGGGGACAGTCCTACGAGCAGTACTTC. The full variable domain, in which reference TRBV7-9 and TRBJ2-7 provide the parts outside the CDR3, is DTGVSQNPRHKITKRGQNVTFRCDPISEHNRLYWYRQTLGQGPEFLTYFQNEAQLEKSRLLSDRFSAERPKGSFSTLEIQRTEQGDSAMYLCASSFRGQSYEQYFGPGTRLTVT.

This sequence joins TRBV11-2 and TRBJ2-1, with 12 bases identical to TRBD2. CDR1 and CDR2 from the germline V gene are SGHAT and FQNNGV. J lost 12 bases, V lost 5 bases, and 11 bases had no gene match. The CDR3 runs to 15 residues. CDR3 region: CASSPAGLAGPSQFF. Here the CDR3 DNA reads TGTGCCAGCAGCCCAGCTGGACTAGCGGGGCCGTCGCAGTTCTTC.

V usage is TRBV3-1 (or the pseudogene TRBV3-2) and J usage is TRBJ1-3, with 7 bases that match TRBD1. From germline, CDR1 is LGHDT and CDR2 YNNKEL (reference sequence). The CDR3 totals 14 residues. The ends lost 4 bases at V and 2 bases at J; junction bases unmatched: 2. The CDR3 loop is CASSLGQAGNTIYF. The CDR3 DNA reads TGTGCCAGCAGCCTCGGACAGGCTGGAAACACCATATATTTT.

This sequence joins TRBV5-1 and TRBJ1-2; D call uncertain. The CDR3 is 13 amino acids. Trimming took 0 bases from V and 1 from J, leaving 4 bases between them. CDR1 SGHRS and CDR2 YFSETQ come from the germline V gene. CDR3 sequence (DNA): TGCGCCAGCAGCTTGGACTTTAACTATGGCTACACCTTC. It codes for CASSLDFNYGYTF.

This chain's CDR3 is CASSQDPTGEETQYF. CDR3 nucleotide sequence: TGTGCCAGCAGCCAAGATCCGACAGGGGAAGAGACCCAGTACTTC. The chain is built from TRBV3-1 (or the pseudogene TRBV3-2) and TRBJ2-5; the match to TRBD1 covers 8 bases. This CDR3 comprises 15 residues. CDR1 and CDR2 (germline): LGHDT, YNNKEL (reference sequence). Trimming at V came to 0 bases and at J to 3 bases, leaving 3 bases not matched to a gene.

This clone was seen only once. This sequence joins TRBV4-3 and TRBJ2-7; the match to TRBD1 covers 9 bases. The germline V gene encodes CDR1 LGHNA and CDR2 YSLEER. CDR3 length: 15 amino acids. With 1 base clipped from V and 4 bases from J, the junction kept 5 bases outside the gene matches. The CDR3 loop reads CASSQGQGDYYEQYF. The CDR3 bases are TGCGCCAGCAGCCAAGGACAGGGGGATTATTACGAGCAGTACTTC.

This chain links TRBV5-4 with TRBJ2-7; 7 bases align to TRBD1. The CDR3 extends over 15 amino acids. V lost 4 bases and J lost 1; bases outside the gene matches: 8. Germline V gene data show CDR1 as SGHNT and CDR2 as YYREEE (reference sequence). The CDR3 is CASSERQGRSYEQYF. CDR3 nucleotide sequence: TGTGCCAGCAGCGAGAGACAGGGTAGGTCCTACGAGCAGTACTTC.

The rearrangement uses TRBV7-2 and TRBJ1-1; possible D gene TRBD1, 6 bases. Trimming shortened V by 5 bases and J by 1 base, and 14 bases separated the two germline ends. The length of the CDR3 is 15 residues. The germline V gene has CDR1 SGHTA and CDR2 FQGNSA. The CDR3 DNA reads TGTGCCAGCAGCCCGAGACAGGTGGGGAACACTGAAGCTTTCTTT. It encodes CASSPRQVGNTEAFF. The variable domain in full, with the rest retrieved from reference TRBV7-2 and TRBJ1-1, is GAGVSQSPSNKVTEKGKDVELRCDPISGHTALYWYRQSLGQGLEFLIYFQGNSAPDKSGLPSDRFSAERTGGSVSTLTIQRTQQEDSAVYLCASSPRQVGNTEAFFGQGTRLTVV.

The V gene is TRBV29-1, the J gene TRBJ1-5; no definite D call. This CDR3 has 14 residues. Trimming removed 3 bases from V and 0 bases from J, with 9 bases in between. CDR1 SQVTM and CDR2 ANQGSEA come from the germline V gene. CDR3 nucleotides: TGCAGCGTTGAGACGGGAGATAGCAATCAGCCCCAGCATTTT. Encoded protein: CSVETGDSNQPQHF.

The CDR3 DNA sequence: TGTGCCAGCAGTCGTGGGGGGGGATTAGACTATGGCTACACCTTC. Its translation: CASSRGGGLDYGYTF. The rearrangement joins TRBV7-6 to TRBJ1-2; D perhaps matches TRBD1 (5 bases). The V gene lost 6 bases and the J gene lost 3 bases, with 17 bases spanning the gap. CDR3 size: 15 residues. Looked up from germline, CDR1 is SGHVS and CDR2 is FNYEAQ.

As regards this clone: The junction and the germline gene differ at one end; a read error may be behind it. The chain uses TRBV6-2 or TRBV6-3 and TRBJ1-1; TRBD1 aligns across 8 bases. The CDR3 has 14 residues. Germline CDR1 is MNHEY and CDR2 is SVGEGT. CDR3 bases: TGTGCCAGCAGTTACAACAGGGGGAACGCTGAAGCTTTCTTT. It specifies CASSYNRGNAEAFF.

This clone was observed a single time. This chain uses TRBV18 with TRBJ2-1, with 7 positions matching TRBD2. V dropped 6 bases and J dropped 3; count of bases not matched to a gene: 8. Germline V CDR1 and CDR2: KGHSH, LQKENI. This CDR3 comprises 15 residues. Here the CDR3 DNA reads TGTGCCAGCTCGCCCGGGGAGGGAGGCTACAATGAGCAGTTCTTC. Protein: CASSPGEGGYNEQFF.

The chain carries TRBV11-3 and TRBJ2-1, with TRBD2 matching 7 bases. The CDR3 extends over 18 amino acids. J lost 1 base, V lost 4 bases, and 13 bases had no gene match. Germline CDR1 reads SGHNT; CDR2 reads YENEEA. The CDR3 bases are TGTGCCAGCAGCTCTCCACTCACTAGCGCCCCATCCTACAATGAGCAGTTCTTC. Translating it yields CASSSPLTSAPSYNEQFF.

This chain links TRBV11-2 with TRBJ1-2, with TRBD1 matching over 8 bases. The V gene end was trimmed by 5 bases and the J gene end by 5 bases; junction bases not matched to a gene: 16. The CDR3 is 17 amino acids. CDR1 is SGHAT and CDR2 is FQNNGV in the germline V gene. The CDR3 DNA follows: TGTGCCAGCAGCCCAGGGGTTACAGGGGGGAGCTTATATGGCTACACCTTC. It is translated as CASSPGVTGGSLYGYTF.

Here the CDR3 DNA reads TGTGCCAGTAGTTCGGGACCGGGGGACAATGAGCAGTTCTTC. This codes for CASSSGPGDNEQFF. The chain links TRBV19 to TRBJ2-1; a possible D gene is TRBD2 (6 bases). V shed 5 bases and J shed 5 bases, with 13 bases lying between them. The CDR3 has 14 amino acids. Germline V gene sequence: CDR1 LNHDA, CDR2 SQIVND (reference sequence).

This sequence joins TRBV5-1 and TRBJ2-1, with D possibly matching TRBD2 (5 bases). There are 15 residues in the CDR3. The V gene lost 0 bases and the J gene lost 0 bases, with 7 bases spanning the gap. Germline V gene lookup returns CDR1 SGHRS and CDR2 YFSETQ. This CDR3 reads CASSLAGSSYNEQFF. The CDR3 nucleotides are TGCGCCAGCAGCTTGGCGGGGAGCTCCTACAATGAGCAGTTCTTC.

This clone was recorded once. V gene TRBV19 combines with J gene TRBJ1-2; a possible D gene is TRBD1 (6 bases). This CDR3 is built from 13 residues. Germline assignment: CDR1 LNHDA and CDR2 SQIVND (reference sequence). Trimming removed 5 bases from V and 0 bases from J, with 7 bases in between. CDR3 sequence reads: CASSYRANYGYTF. The CDR3 bases are TGTGCCAGTAGTTACAGGGCTAACTATGGCTACACCTTC.